This TCR beta chain stems from a study of cytomegalovirus exposure and HLA in healthy donors. Study-level information: In an earlier analysis, 90 million to 120 million unique TCR beta sequences were found from approximately 190 million T cells. Study-wide points: Beyond CMV serostatus, there was no information to go on about immune exposure. In a later analysis, at a false discovery rate of 0.05, under 20,000 TCR beta sequences were associated with HLA alleles.

In germline, CDR1 is MGHRA, CDR2 YSYEKL. There are 16 residues in the CDR3. V dropped 3 bases and J dropped 5; count of bases not matched to a gene: 7. PCR was performed using 60 Vbeta and 13 Jbeta primers. Profiling relied on immunoSEQ multiplex PCR, and the TCRdb table lists in-frame clones only, not all of them. The table lists 99,000 or so clones, over 60% of them singletons. A word on this clone: Its antigen is unknown.

This clonotype was sampled from a man in his 60s in good health and CMV-seropositive. The chain recombines TRBV4-1 with TRBJ2-1; TRBD1 aligns across 10 bases. The sample consisted of PBMCs. The DNA of the CDR3 is TGCGCCAGCAGCCAGAGACAGACAGGGGGCCACAATGAGCAGTTCTTC. The encoded protein is CASSQRQTGGHNEQFF.